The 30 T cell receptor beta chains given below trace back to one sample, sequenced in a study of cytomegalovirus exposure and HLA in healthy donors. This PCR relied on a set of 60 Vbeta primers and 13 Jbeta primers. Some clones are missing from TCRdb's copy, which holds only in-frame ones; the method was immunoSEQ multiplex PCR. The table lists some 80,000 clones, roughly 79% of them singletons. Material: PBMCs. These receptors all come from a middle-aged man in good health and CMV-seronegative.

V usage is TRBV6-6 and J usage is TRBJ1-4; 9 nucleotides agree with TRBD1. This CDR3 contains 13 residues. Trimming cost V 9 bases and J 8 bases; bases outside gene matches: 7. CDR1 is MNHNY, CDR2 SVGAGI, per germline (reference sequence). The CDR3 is CASTGGREEKLFF. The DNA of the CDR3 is TGTGCCAGTACAGGGGGCAGGGAAGAAAAACTGTTTTTT.

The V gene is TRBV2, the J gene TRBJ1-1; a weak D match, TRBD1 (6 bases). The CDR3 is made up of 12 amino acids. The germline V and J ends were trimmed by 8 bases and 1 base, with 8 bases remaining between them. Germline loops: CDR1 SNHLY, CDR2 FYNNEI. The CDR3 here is CASGGRNTEAFF. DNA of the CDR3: TGTGCCAGCGGGGGCCGGAACACTGAAGCTTTCTTT. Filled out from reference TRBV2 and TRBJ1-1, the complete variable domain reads EPEVTQTPSHQVTQMGQEVILRCVPISNHLYFYWYRQILGQKVEFLVSFYNNEISEKSEIFDDQFSVERPDGSNFTLKIRSTKLEDSAMYFCASGGRNTEAFFGQGTRLTVV.

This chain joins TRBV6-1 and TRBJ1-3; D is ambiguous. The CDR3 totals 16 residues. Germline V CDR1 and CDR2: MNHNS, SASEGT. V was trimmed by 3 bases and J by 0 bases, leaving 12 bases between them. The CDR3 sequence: CASSDRPPTSGNTIYF. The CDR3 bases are TGTGCCAGCAGTGACAGGCCCCCCACCTCTGGAAACACCATATATTTT.

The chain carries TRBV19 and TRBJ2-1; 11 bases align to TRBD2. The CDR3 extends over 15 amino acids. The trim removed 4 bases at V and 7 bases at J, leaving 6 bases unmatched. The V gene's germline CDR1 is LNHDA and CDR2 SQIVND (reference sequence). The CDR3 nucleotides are TGTGCCAGTAGTAGGAAGGGACTAGCGGTTAATGAGCAGTTCTTC. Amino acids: CASSRKGLAVNEQFF.

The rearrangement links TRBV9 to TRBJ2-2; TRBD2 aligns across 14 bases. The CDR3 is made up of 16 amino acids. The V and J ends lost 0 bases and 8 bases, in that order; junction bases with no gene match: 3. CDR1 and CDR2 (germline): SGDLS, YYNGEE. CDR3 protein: CASSVVGLAGEGELFF. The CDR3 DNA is TGTGCCAGCAGCGTAGTGGGACTAGCGGGAGAAGGGGAGCTGTTTTTT.

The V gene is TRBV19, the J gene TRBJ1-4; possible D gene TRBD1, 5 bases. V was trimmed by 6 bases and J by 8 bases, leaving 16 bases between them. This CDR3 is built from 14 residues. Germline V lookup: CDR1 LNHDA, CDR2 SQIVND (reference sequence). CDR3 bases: TGTGCCAGTAGGAAGCCGGGACTCCTAGAAAAACTGTTTTTT. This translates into CASRKPGLLEKLFF. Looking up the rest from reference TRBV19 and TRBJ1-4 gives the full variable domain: DGGITQSPKYLFRKEGQNVTLSCEQNLNHDAMYWYRQDPGQGLRLIYYSQIVNDFQKGDIAEGYSVSREKKESFPLTVTSAQKNPTAFYLCASRKPGLLEKLFFGSGTQLSVL.

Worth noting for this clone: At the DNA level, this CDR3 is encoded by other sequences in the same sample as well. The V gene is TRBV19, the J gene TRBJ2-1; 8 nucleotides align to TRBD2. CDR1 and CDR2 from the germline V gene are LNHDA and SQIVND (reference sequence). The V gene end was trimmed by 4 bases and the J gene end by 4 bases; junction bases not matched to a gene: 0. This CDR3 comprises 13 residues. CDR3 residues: CASSTGGYNEQFF. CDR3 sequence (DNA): TGTGCCAGTAGTACGGGAGGGTACAATGAGCAGTTCTTC. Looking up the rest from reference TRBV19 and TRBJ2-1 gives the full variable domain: DGGITQSPKYLFRKEGQNVTLSCEQNLNHDAMYWYRQDPGQGLRLIYYSQIVNDFQKGDIAEGYSVSREKKESFPLTVTSAQKNPTAFYLCASSTGGYNEQFFGPGTRLTVL.

The CDR3 here is CASSEERSPLHF. Written as DNA, the CDR3 is TGTGCCAGCAGTGAAGAACGGTCACCCCTCCACTTT. The V and J genes are TRBV6-1 and TRBJ1-6; D gene uncertain. V shed 1 base and J shed 10 bases, with 5 bases lying between them. CDR3 length: 12 amino acids. Per the germline V gene, CDR1 is MNHNS and CDR2 is SASEGT.

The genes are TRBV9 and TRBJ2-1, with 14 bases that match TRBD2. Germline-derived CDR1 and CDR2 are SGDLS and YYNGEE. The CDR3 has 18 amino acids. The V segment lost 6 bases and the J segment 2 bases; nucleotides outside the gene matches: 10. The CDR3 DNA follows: TGTGCCAGCAACCCGGGACTAGCGGGAGAAATGGCCTACAATGAGCAGTTCTTC. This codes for CASNPGLAGEMAYNEQFF.

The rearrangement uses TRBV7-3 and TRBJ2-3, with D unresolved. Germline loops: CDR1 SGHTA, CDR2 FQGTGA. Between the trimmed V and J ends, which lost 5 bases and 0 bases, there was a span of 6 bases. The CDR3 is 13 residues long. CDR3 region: CASSEISTDTQYF. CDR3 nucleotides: TGTGCCAGCAGCGAGATCAGCACAGATACGCAGTATTTT.

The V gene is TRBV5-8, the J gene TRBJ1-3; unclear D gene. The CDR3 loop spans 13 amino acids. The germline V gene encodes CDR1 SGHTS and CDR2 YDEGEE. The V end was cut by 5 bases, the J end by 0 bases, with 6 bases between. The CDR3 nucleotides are TGTGCCAGCAGAGGGAGCTCTGGAAACACCATATATTTT. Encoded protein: CASRGSSGNTIYF.

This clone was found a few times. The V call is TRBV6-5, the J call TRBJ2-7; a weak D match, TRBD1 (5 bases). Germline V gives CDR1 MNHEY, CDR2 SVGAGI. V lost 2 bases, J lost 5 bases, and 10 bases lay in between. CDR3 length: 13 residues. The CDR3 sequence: CASSYRGRNEQYF. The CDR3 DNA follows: TGTGCCAGCAGTTACAGGGGAAGGAACGAGCAGTACTTC.

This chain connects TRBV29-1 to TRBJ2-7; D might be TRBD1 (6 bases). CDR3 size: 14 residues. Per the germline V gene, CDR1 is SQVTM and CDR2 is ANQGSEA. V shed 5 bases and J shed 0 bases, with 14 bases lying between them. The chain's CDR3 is CSVMVGQNSYEQYF. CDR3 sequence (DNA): TGCAGCGTTATGGTAGGACAGAACTCCTACGAGCAGTACTTC.

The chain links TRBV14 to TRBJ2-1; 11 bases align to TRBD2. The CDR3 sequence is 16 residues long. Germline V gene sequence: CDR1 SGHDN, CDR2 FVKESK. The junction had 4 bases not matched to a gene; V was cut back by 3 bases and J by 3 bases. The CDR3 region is CASSHLTSGSYNEQFF. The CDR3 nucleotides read TGTGCCAGCAGCCACCTAACTAGCGGGAGCTACAATGAGCAGTTCTTC.

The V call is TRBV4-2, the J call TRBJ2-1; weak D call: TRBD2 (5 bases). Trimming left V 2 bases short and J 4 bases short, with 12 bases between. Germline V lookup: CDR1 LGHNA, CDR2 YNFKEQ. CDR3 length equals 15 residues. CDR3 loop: CASSQQRAQYNEQFF. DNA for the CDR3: TGTGCCAGCAGCCAACAGAGGGCCCAGTACAATGAGCAGTTCTTC.

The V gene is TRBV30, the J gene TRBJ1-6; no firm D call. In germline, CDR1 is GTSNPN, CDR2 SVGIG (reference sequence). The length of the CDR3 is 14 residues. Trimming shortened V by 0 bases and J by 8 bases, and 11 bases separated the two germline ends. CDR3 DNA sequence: TGTGCCTGGAGTGTACCCGGGGTGGATTCACCCCTCCACTTT. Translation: CAWSVPGVDSPLHF.

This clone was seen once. The CDR3 DNA is TGTGCCAGCGGCAGGGGTAGAGAGACCCAGTACTTC. Protein sequence: CASGRGRETQYF. The chain carries TRBV6-5 and TRBJ2-5; D is possibly TRBD1 (6 bases). The CDR3 is 12 residues long. V lost 8 bases, J lost 4 bases, and 11 bases lay in between. Germline loops: CDR1 MNHEY, CDR2 SVGAGI.

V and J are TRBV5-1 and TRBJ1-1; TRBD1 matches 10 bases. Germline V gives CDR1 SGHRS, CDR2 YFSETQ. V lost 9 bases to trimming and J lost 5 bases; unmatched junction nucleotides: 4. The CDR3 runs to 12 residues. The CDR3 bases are TGCGCCACCGGACAGGGGGGAACTGAAGCTTTCTTT. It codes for CATGQGGTEAFF.

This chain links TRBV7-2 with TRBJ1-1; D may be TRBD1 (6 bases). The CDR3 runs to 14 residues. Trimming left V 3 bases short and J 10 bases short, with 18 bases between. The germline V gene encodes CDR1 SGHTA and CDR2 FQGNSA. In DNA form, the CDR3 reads TGTGCCAGCAGCTTGGGGCAGGGGCCCTACCGAGCTTTCTTT. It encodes CASSLGQGPYRAFF.

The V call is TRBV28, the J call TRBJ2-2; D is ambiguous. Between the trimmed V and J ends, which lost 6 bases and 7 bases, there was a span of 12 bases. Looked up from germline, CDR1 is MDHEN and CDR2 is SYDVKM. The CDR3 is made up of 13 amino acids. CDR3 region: CASRLRVGGELFF. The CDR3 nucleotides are TGTGCCAGCAGGCTACGGGTGGGCGGGGAGCTGTTTTTT.

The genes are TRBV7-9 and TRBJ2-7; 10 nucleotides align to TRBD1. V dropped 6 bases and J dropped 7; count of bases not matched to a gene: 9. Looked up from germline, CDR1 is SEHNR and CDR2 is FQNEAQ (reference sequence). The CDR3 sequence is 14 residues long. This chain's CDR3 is CASSLTGGLGEQYF. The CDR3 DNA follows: TGTGCCAGCAGTTTGACAGGGGGCTTGGGGGAGCAGTACTTC.

This CDR3 reads CASSLGTSQQFF. The DNA of the CDR3 is TGTGCCAGCAGCTTAGGGACTAGTCAGCAGTTCTTC. The rearrangement uses TRBV7-9 and TRBJ2-1; 7 bases match TRBD2. CDR1 is SEHNR, CDR2 FQNEAQ, per germline (reference sequence). The CDR3 totals 12 residues. With 1 base clipped from V and 11 bases from J, the junction kept 2 bases outside the gene matches.

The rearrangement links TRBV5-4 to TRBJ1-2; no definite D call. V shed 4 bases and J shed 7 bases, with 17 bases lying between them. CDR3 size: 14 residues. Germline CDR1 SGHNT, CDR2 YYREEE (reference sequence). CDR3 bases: TGTGCCAGCAGCCAAGCACAGTCCTCTCGTGGCTACACCTTC. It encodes CASSQAQSSRGYTF.

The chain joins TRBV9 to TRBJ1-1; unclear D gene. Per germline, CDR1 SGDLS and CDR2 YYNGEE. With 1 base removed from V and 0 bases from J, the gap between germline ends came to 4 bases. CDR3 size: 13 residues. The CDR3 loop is CASSVQVNTEAFF. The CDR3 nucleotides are TGTGCCAGCAGCGTACAGGTGAACACTGAAGCTTTCTTT.

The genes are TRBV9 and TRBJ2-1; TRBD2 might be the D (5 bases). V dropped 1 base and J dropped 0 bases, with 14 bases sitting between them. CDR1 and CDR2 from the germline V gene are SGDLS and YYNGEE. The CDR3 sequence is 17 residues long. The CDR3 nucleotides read TGTGCCAGCAGCGTATTAGGTTGGGAGAGCTCCTACAATGAGCAGTTCTTC. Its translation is CASSVLGWESSYNEQFF.

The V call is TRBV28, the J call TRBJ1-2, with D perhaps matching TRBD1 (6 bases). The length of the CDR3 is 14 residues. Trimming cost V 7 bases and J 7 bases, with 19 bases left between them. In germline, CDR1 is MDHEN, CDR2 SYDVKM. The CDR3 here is CASTLTETGSGYTF. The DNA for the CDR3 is TGTGCCAGCACATTGACCGAGACAGGTTCTGGCTACACCTTC.

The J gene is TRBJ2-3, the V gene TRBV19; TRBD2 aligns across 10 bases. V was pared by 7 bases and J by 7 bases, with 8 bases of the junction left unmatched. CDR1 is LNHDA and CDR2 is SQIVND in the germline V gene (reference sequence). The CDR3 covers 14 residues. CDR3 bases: TGTGCCAGTAAAGAAGCGGGAGGGGAGAATACGCAGTATTTT. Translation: CASKEAGGENTQYF. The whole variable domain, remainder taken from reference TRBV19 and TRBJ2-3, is DGGITQSPKYLFRKEGQNVTLSCEQNLNHDAMYWYRQDPGQGLRLIYYSQIVNDFQKGDIAEGYSVSREKKESFPLTVTSAQKNPTAFYLCASKEAGGENTQYFGPGTRLTVL.

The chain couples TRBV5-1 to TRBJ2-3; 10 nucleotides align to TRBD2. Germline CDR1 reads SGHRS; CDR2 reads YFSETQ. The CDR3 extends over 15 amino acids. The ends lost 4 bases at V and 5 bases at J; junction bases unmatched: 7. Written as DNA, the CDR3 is TGCGCCAGCAGCCTTCTAGCGGGAGCGGTAGATACGCAGTATTTT. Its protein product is CASSLLAGAVDTQYF.

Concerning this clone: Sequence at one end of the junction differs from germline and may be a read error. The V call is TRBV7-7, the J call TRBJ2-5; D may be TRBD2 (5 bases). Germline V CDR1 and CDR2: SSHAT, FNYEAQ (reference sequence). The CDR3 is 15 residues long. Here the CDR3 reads CASSRGWGPQETQYF. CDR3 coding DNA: TGTGCTAGCAGCCGGGGTTGGGGTCCTCAAGAGACCCAGTACTTC. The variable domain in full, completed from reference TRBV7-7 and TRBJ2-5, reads GAGVSQSPRYKVTKRGQDVTLRCDPISSHATLYWYQQALGQGPEFLTYFNYEAQPDKSGLPSDRFSAERPEGSISTLTIQRTEQRDSAMYRCASSRGWGPQETQYFGPGTRLLVL.

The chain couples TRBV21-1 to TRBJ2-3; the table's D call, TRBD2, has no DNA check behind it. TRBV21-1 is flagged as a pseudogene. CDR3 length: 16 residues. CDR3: CASSPRRGWNTDTQYF. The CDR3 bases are TGTGCCAGCAGCCCCAGGCGAGGGTGGAACACAGATACGCAGTATTTT.